The 15 T cell receptor beta chains listed next were all sequenced from one sample in a study of OX40 agonist ivuxolimab in advanced cancers. Clones were read by immunoSEQ multiplex PCR, and TCRdb kept only the in-frame ones, dropping some. The sample includes about 95,000 clones, 91% of them seen just once. Sample: CD4+ or CD8+ T cells sorted from blood, taken in a trial of the OX40 agonist ivuxolimab. Source of these receptors: an adult with an advanced solid tumor such as melanoma, head and neck, liver or kidney cancer.

This clone is a singleton in its sample. The chain is built from TRBV4-1 and TRBJ2-5; the match to TRBD1 covers 12 bases. The CDR3 extends over 18 amino acids. Germline trimming cut 4 bases from V and 0 bases from J; bases unmatched to any gene: 9. The germline V gene has CDR1 MGHRA and CDR2 YSYEKL. The CDR3 nucleotides are TGCGCCAGCAGCCGAGGGACAGGGGGCTGGCGGGACCAAGAGACCCAGTACTTC. This sequence encodes CASSRGTGGWRDQETQYF.

The J gene is TRBJ1-2, the V gene TRBV14, with D hard to call. The CDR3 spans 15 residues. Deletions cut 3 bases from V and 2 bases from J, with 13 bases between. Germline V gene data show CDR1 as SGHDN and CDR2 as FVKESK. CDR3 sequence: CASSQSIYGNYGYTF. The CDR3 DNA is TGTGCCAGCAGCCAGTCCATCTATGGAAACTATGGCTACACCTTC.

V and J are TRBV5-5 and TRBJ1-4, with D maybe TRBD1 (5 bases). CDR3 length: 14 amino acids. Trimming cost V 0 bases and J 8 bases, with 11 bases left between them. Looked up from germline, CDR1 is SGHKS and CDR2 is YYEKEE (reference sequence). CDR3 in DNA: TGTGCCAGCAGCTTGGGGACAATAACAGAAAAACTGTTTTTT. Translation: CASSLGTITEKLFF.

V and J are TRBV14 and TRBJ2-7; no clear D. CDR1 is SGHDN, CDR2 FVKESK, per germline. CDR3 length equals 15 residues. V was clipped by 0 bases and J by 9 bases, with 18 bases between them. The CDR3 sequence is CASSQERALPWVQYF. The CDR3 DNA reads TGTGCCAGCAGCCAAGAAAGGGCCCTCCCCTGGGTGCAGTACTTC.

The J gene is TRBJ2-7, the V gene TRBV5-4, with 9 bases aligning to TRBD1. V lost 4 bases to trimming and J lost 3 bases; unmatched junction nucleotides: 11. The CDR3 loop spans 16 amino acids. Germline V gene sequence: CDR1 SGHNT, CDR2 YYREEE (reference sequence). CDR3 nucleotides: TGTGCCAGCAGCCCACCATCCGGGACAGGGAGCTACGAGCAGTACTTC. This translates into CASSPPSGTGSYEQYF. Looking up the rest from reference TRBV5-4 and TRBJ2-7 gives the full variable domain: ETGVTQSPTHLIKTRGQQVTLRCSSQSGHNTVSWYQQALGQGPQFIFQYYREEENGRGNFPPRFSGLQFPNYSSELNVNALELDDSALYLCASSPPSGTGSYEQYFGPGTRLTVT.

There are a few counts of this clone. Different DNA sequences within this sample yield the same CDR3. The chain combines TRBV9 with TRBJ1-4; D is ambiguous. Per the germline V gene, CDR1 is SGDLS and CDR2 is YYNGEE. This CDR3 spans 15 amino acids. V shed 0 bases and J shed 5 bases, with 11 bases lying between them. Written as DNA, the CDR3 is TGTGCCAGCAGCGTAGGGGGTAGACCCAATGAAAAACTGTTTTTT. It codes for CASSVGGRPNEKLFF.

The J gene is TRBJ2-5, the V gene TRBV29-1; no clear D. The CDR3 runs to 12 residues. Germline loops: CDR1 SQVTM, CDR2 ANQGSEA. The V and J ends lost 8 bases and 4 bases respectively, with 14 bases between them. The DNA for the CDR3 is TGCAGCCCCCGGACGGTTTCAGAGACCCAGTACTTC. It encodes CSPRTVSETQYF.

This chain uses TRBV6-5 with TRBJ1-1, with D perhaps TRBD1 (6 bases). Trimming pared 4 bases from V and 6 bases from J, leaving 15 bases between. Germline CDR1 reads MNHEY; CDR2 reads SVGAGI. The CDR3 is 14 residues long. The CDR3 DNA reads TGTGCCAGCAGTTGGACAGCGAATAGGGCTGAAGCTTTCTTT. Its translation: CASSWTANRAEAFF.

This clone came up a few times. This sequence joins TRBV30 and TRBJ1-1, with a possible D match to TRBD1 (5 bases). V was trimmed by 2 bases and J by 5 bases, leaving 18 bases between them. Germline V CDR1 and CDR2: GTSNPN, SVGIG (reference sequence). CDR3 length: 15 amino acids. The DNA of the CDR3 is TGTGCCTGGAGTTGGCAGGGAGAGGTCGGGACTGAAGCTTTCTTT. Protein product: CAWSWQGEVGTEAFF.

The chain has TRBV5-1 and TRBJ2-7; a weak D match, TRBD1 (6 bases). CDR1 is SGHRS and CDR2 is YFSETQ in the germline V gene. V was trimmed by 3 bases and J by 4 bases, leaving 20 bases between them. There are 16 residues in the CDR3. The CDR3 region is CASSWTLGQTSYEQYF. The CDR3 DNA reads TGCGCCAGCAGCTGGACGCTCGGACAGACTTCATACGAGCAGTACTTC. The full variable domain, in which reference TRBV5-1 and TRBJ2-7 provide the parts outside the CDR3, is KAGVTQTPRYLIKTRGQQVTLSCSPISGHRSVSWYQQTPGQGLQFLFEYFSETQRNKGNFPGRFSGRQFSNSRSEMNVSTLELGDSALYLCASSWTLGQTSYEQYFGPGTRLTVT.

The gene calls are TRBV5-1 and TRBJ2-5; perhaps TRBD1 as D (6 bases). The CDR3 loop spans 13 amino acids. V was shortened by 6 bases and J by 2 bases, with 11 bases between the two germline ends. Per the germline V gene, CDR1 is SGHRS and CDR2 is YFSETQ. CDR3 residues: CASTFGQQETQYF. Written as DNA, the CDR3 is TGCGCCAGCACTTTCGGACAGCAAGAGACCCAGTACTTC. The entire variable domain, with the rest obtained from reference TRBV5-1 and TRBJ2-5, is as follows: KAGVTQTPRYLIKTRGQQVTLSCSPISGHRSVSWYQQTPGQGLQFLFEYFSETQRNKGNFPGRFSGRQFSNSRSEMNVSTLELGDSALYLCASTFGQQETQYFGPGTRLLVL.

The chain recombines TRBV10-3 with TRBJ2-1, with 11 bases that match TRBD1. Germline V gene sequence: CDR1 ENHRY, CDR2 SYGVKD. Losses at the gene ends were 4 bases for V and 9 bases for J; bases not matched to a gene: 2. This CDR3 has 13 residues. CDR3 DNA sequence: TGTGCCATCAGTGGGACAGGGGGCCTTGAGCAGTTCTTC. It yields the protein CAISGTGGLEQFF.

This chain links TRBV7-2 with TRBJ1-4, with no clear D. This CDR3 comprises 15 residues. Germline V gene sequence: CDR1 SGHTA, CDR2 FQGNSA. V was clipped by 5 bases and J by 5 bases, with 15 bases between them. DNA of the CDR3: TGTGCCAGCAGCGCTGGACCGCAAGGGAATGAAAAACTGTTTTTT. This encodes CASSAGPQGNEKLFF. Variable domain in full (rest from reference TRBV7-2 and TRBJ1-4): GAGVSQSPSNKVTEKGKDVELRCDPISGHTALYWYRQSLGQGLEFLIYFQGNSAPDKSGLPSDRFSAERTGGSVSTLTIQRTQQEDSAVYLCASSAGPQGNEKLFFGSGTQLSVL.

The chain joins TRBV10-3 to TRBJ2-2; D may be TRBD1 or TRBD2 (5 bases each). V was cut by 6 bases and J by 3 bases, with 14 bases left in between. Germline V gives CDR1 ENHRY, CDR2 SYGVKD. The CDR3 covers 15 residues. CDR3 in amino acids: CAIRGTAGYTGELFF. The CDR3 DNA reads TGTGCCATCAGGGGGACCGCAGGGTACACCGGGGAGCTGTTTTTT.

This clone has just one count. J is TRBJ1-2 and V is TRBV30; D remains ambiguous. Trimming pared 5 bases from V and 0 bases from J, leaving 10 bases between. Germline V gene data show CDR1 as GTSNPN and CDR2 as SVGIG (reference sequence). This CDR3 has 13 residues. The chain's CDR3 is CAWDARPNYGYTF. CDR3 nucleotides: TGTGCCTGGGATGCCAGACCTAACTATGGCTACACCTTC.